This T cell receptor beta chain was recovered during a study of blood T cell repertoires in COVID-19. Profiling relied on immunoSEQ multiplex PCR, and the TCRdb table lists in-frame clones only, not all of them. The profile covers some 180,000 clones, with approximately 79% appearing a single time and around a fifth taken by the ten largest. Germline V gene sequence: CDR1 LNHNV, CDR2 YYDKDF (reference sequence). The CDR3 loop spans 14 amino acids. The ends were cut back, 3 bases at V and 4 bases at J, with 12 bases in the middle. The clonotype was recovered from a woman aged 70 to 79 in a cohort exposed to, infected with or recovered from COVID-19 (not recorded which). Sample: PBMCs or T cells enriched from blood (not recorded which). This chain joins TRBV15 and TRBJ2-5; TRBD2 might be the D (7 bases). CDR3 sequence reads: CATSRGRGGETQYF. The CDR3 coding sequence is TGTGCCACCAGCAGGGGGAGGGGGGGAGAGACCCAGTACTTC.